The subject of this entry is one T cell receptor (beta chain). Its antigen is currently unknown. This record belongs to a study of shared clonotypes between healthy human individuals. The wider study: Two female and a few male donors aged 18 to 49 were enrolled. Study conclusions and caveats: In general, naive subsets displayed greater estimated richness than memory subsets did. About 5% of naive CD4 clonotypes were shared across a few donors.

The CDR3 is made up of 14 amino acids. V shed 1 base and J shed 3 bases, with 9 bases lying between them. CDR1 is SGHVS, CDR2 FQNEAQ, per germline. The table came from immunoSEQ multiplex PCR; TCRdb's copy has only in-frame clones and leaves some out. The sample includes 2 million to 2.5 million clones, under 95% of them seen just once. The receptor comes from a man younger than 35 in good health. Some clones in this sample may be carry-over from other donors' samples. The sample comprised naive CD4+ T cells from PBMCs. Subset indicated: CD45RA+ positively selected. The chain combines TRBV7-8 with TRBJ2-5; D might be TRBD1 or TRBD2, each matching 6 bases. The CDR3 sequence is CASSLGGAKETQYF. The CDR3 DNA reads TGTGCCAGCAGCTTAGGGGGGGCCAAAGAGACCCAGTACTTC.